Presented here are 9 T cell receptor beta chains from one specimen sequenced in a study of T cell clones after liver transplantation. The data were produced by immunoSEQ multiplex PCR, yet TCRdb's version contains in-frame clones alone and is incomplete. The sample contains under 150,000 clones, less than 95% of which appear only once. The source material was CD4+ T cells from blood, sampled 12 months after liver transplant. These receptors came from a human patient who received a liver transplant. Some of the T cells may derive from the graft donor.

This clone occurred once. This chain links TRBV6-6 with TRBJ2-5; D gene unclear. CDR1 and CDR2 from the germline V gene are MNHNY and SVGAGI (reference sequence). Trimming cost V 6 bases and J 5 bases, with 13 bases left between them. This CDR3 comprises 13 residues. For the CDR3, the DNA is TGTGCCAGCAGCCAGGTGGTACGGGAGACCCAGTACTTC. This encodes CASSQVVRETQYF.

The chain is built from TRBV7-2 and TRBJ2-2; D is perhaps TRBD2 (5 bases). Per the germline V gene, CDR1 is SGHTA and CDR2 is FQGNSA. The CDR3 has 15 residues. The V end was cut by 1 base, the J end by 4 bases, with 10 bases between. The CDR3 spells CASSLGASFTGELFF. Written as DNA, the CDR3 is TGTGCCAGCAGCTTAGGGGCTAGCTTCACCGGGGAGCTGTTTTTT.

This chain links TRBV19 with TRBJ1-3, with D unclear. The ends were cut back, 8 bases at V and 3 bases at J, with 14 bases in the middle. The length of the CDR3 is 14 residues. Germline V gene lookup returns CDR1 LNHDA and CDR2 SQIVND (reference sequence). The CDR3 DNA reads TGTGCCAGTGCCCGAGGGAGTCTTGGAAACACCATATATTTT. This codes for CASARGSLGNTIYF.

The chain recombines TRBV5-1 with TRBJ1-3; 10 positions match TRBD1. The CDR3 loop spans 15 amino acids. V lost 0 bases and J lost 5; bases outside the gene matches: 2. Germline V gene lookup returns CDR1 SGHRS and CDR2 YFSETQ. DNA of the CDR3: TGCGCCAGCAGCTTGGGGACAGGGGGACGAAACACCATATATTTT. This gives the protein CASSLGTGGRNTIYF.

This clone has just one count. V and J are TRBV28 and TRBJ2-7, with D unresolved. The germline V gene encodes CDR1 MDHEN and CDR2 SYDVKM. CDR3 length: 14 amino acids. Deletions cut 2 bases from V and 5 bases from J, with 13 bases between. The CDR3 nucleotides read TGTGCCAGCAGTTTACGGAGACCGGGCAACGAGCAGTACTTC. Its protein is CASSLRRPGNEQYF.

The CDR3 DNA follows: TGTGCCAGCAGCCTTGGGCTACTAGCGGTAATGGGCAATGAGCAGTTCTTC. As protein: CASSLGLLAVMGNEQFF. This chain links TRBV7-9 with TRBJ2-1; 8 nucleotides agree with TRBD2. The CDR3 runs to 17 residues. The J segment lost 6 bases and the V segment lost 5 bases, leaving 15 bases of the junction unmatched. CDR1 and CDR2 from the germline V gene are SEHNR and FQNEAQ (reference sequence).

The V and J genes are TRBV11-3 and TRBJ2-5; perhaps D is TRBD1 or TRBD2 (6 bases each). This CDR3 is 13 amino acids long. V lost 4 bases, J lost 4 bases, and 10 bases lay in between. CDR1 is SGHNT and CDR2 is YENEEA in the germline V gene. The CDR3 loop is CASSSGGIETQYF. In DNA form, the CDR3 reads TGTGCCAGCAGCTCCGGGGGCATAGAGACCCAGTACTTC.

The chain uses TRBV5-1 and TRBJ2-3, with 7 bases that match TRBD1. The trim removed 5 bases at V and 7 bases at J, leaving 7 bases unmatched. The CDR3 covers 13 residues. The germline V gene has CDR1 SGHRS and CDR2 YFSETQ. The CDR3 spells CASSGTDTNTQYF. CDR3 coding DNA: TGCGCCAGCAGTGGGACAGATACGAATACGCAGTATTTT.

The chain recombines TRBV9 with TRBJ1-1, with D tentatively TRBD1 (6 bases). V was shortened by 3 bases and J by 5 bases, with 17 bases between the two germline ends. CDR3 length: 15 residues. The germline V gene has CDR1 SGDLS and CDR2 YYNGEE. CDR3 sequence reads: CASSASLRGRTEAFF. As DNA, the CDR3 is TGTGCCAGCAGCGCTAGCCTCAGGGGTAGGACTGAAGCTTTCTTT.